The entry below describes one T cell receptor beta chain. The sample originates from a study of blood T cell repertoires in COVID-19. Sequencing used immunoSEQ multiplex PCR; TCRdb keeps in-frame clones, though not all of them. This table holds around 60,000 clones, approximately 84% found once. This TCR was sampled from a man in his fifties or sixties with COVID-19, enrolled during active disease. The source material was peripheral blood.

The CDR3 DNA reads TGTGCTAGTGGTTTGGTAATTGCTGGACAGGGGGTATATGAGCAGTTCTTC. This sequence encodes CASGLVIAGQGVYEQFF. V is TRBV12-5 and J is TRBJ2-1, with TRBD1 matching over 10 bases. The CDR3 is 17 residues long. Germline trimming cut 0 bases from V and 8 bases from J; bases unmatched to any gene: 10. Germline CDR1 and CDR2: LGHNT and FRNRAP.